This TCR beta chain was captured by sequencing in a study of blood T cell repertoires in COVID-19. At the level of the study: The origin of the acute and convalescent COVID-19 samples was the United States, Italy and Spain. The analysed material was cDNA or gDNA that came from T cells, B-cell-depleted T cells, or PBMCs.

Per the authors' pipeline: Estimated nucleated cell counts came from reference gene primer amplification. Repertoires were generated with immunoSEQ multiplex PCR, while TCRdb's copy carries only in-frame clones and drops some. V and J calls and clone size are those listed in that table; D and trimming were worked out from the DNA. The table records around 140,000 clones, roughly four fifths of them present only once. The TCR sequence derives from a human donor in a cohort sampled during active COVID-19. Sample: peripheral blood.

The CDR3 region has the DNA TGTGCCAGCAGCGGTGACAGGGGCTACGAGCAGTACTTC. Its translation: CASSGDRGYEQYF. The gene calls are TRBV11-2 and TRBJ2-7; TRBD1 agrees at 8 bases. From germline, CDR1 is SGHAT and CDR2 FQNNGV. V lost 5 bases and J lost 3; bases outside the gene matches: 3. CDR3 length: 13 residues. The full variable domain, completed using reference TRBV11-2 and TRBJ2-7, is EAGVAQSPRYKIIEKRQSVAFWCNPISGHATLYWYQQILGQGPKLLIQFQNNGVVDDSQLPKDRFSAERLKGVDSTLKIQPAKLEDSAVYLCASSGDRGYEQYFGPGTRLTVT.